These 21 T cell receptor beta chains originate from one sample sequenced in a study of beta chain features in type 1 diabetes. The entirety of the isolated RNA underwent reverse transcription, so expressed TCRB transcripts were sequenced. The method was immunoSEQ multiplex PCR; TCRdb's version includes in-frame clones alone and lacks a portion of them. The sample records about 150,000 clones, about 8.7% being singletons. Input material: central memory CD4+ T cells from blood. All receptors come from a man between 18 and 29 years old in good health.

This clone was recorded a few times. The chain joins TRBV28 to TRBJ1-3; 8 nucleotides align to TRBD1. The CDR3 is made up of 14 amino acids. Trimming removed 5 bases from V and 10 bases from J; junction bases left unmatched: 10. The germline gives CDR1 MDHEN, CDR2 SYDVKM. For the CDR3, the DNA is TGTGCCAGCAGTCCCGGGGACAGGCGGGGAACCATATATTTT. Its translation: CASSPGDRRGTIYF.

CDR3 sequence (DNA): TGTGCCTGGAGCTTGGACAGGGGCACAGATACGCAGTATTTT. This codes for CAWSLDRGTDTQYF. V usage is TRBV30 and J usage is TRBJ2-3; 8 nucleotides match TRBD1. This CDR3 is built from 14 residues. Trimming removed 3 bases from V and 1 base from J; junction bases left unmatched: 3. CDR1 and CDR2 from the germline V gene are GTSNPN and SVGIG (reference sequence).

This clone has more than one count but fewer than ten. The CDR3 coding sequence is TGTGCCACCAGCAGAGTTTTACTCTCACCCCTCCACTTT. Amino acid sequence: CATSRVLLSPLHF. This chain joins TRBV15 and TRBJ1-6; no clear D. The V end lost 1 base, the J end lost 10 bases, and 8 bases lay between the germline ends. In germline, CDR1 is LNHNV, CDR2 YYDKDF (reference sequence). This CDR3 spans 13 amino acids.

This clone was seen a handful of times. J is TRBJ2-7 and V is TRBV4-1; 9 bases are shared with TRBD2. With 3 bases clipped from V and 2 bases from J, the junction kept 8 bases outside the gene matches. Germline V gene sequence: CDR1 MGHRA, CDR2 YSYEKL. The CDR3 covers 16 residues. CDR3 sequence: CASSQGVLAGTYEQYF. DNA for the CDR3: TGCGCCAGCAGCCAGGGGGTACTAGCGGGTACCTACGAGCAGTACTTC.

Only a few counts were recorded for this clone. J is TRBJ2-7 and V is TRBV19; TRBD1 matches 10 bases. The CDR3 sequence is 15 residues long. CDR1 is LNHDA and CDR2 is SQIVND in the germline V gene (reference sequence). V lost 5 bases and J lost 2; bases outside the gene matches: 6. The CDR3: CASSVLGQGTYEQYF. The CDR3 coding sequence is TGTGCCAGTAGTGTTTTGGGACAGGGGACCTACGAGCAGTACTTC.

The gene calls are TRBV9 and TRBJ2-2; weak D call: TRBD2 (6 bases). Germline V gene lookup returns CDR1 SGDLS and CDR2 YYNGEE. The V and J ends lost 0 bases and 3 bases respectively, with 12 bases between them. The CDR3 has 16 amino acids. The CDR3 DNA reads TGTGCCAGCAGCGTAGGCGGGACTGACTACACCGGGGAGCTGTTTTTT. Amino acids: CASSVGGTDYTGELFF.

V is TRBV5-1 and J is TRBJ2-3; 8 nucleotides agree with TRBD1. This CDR3 has 16 amino acids. From germline, CDR1 is SGHRS and CDR2 YFSETQ. The V segment lost 4 bases and the J segment 0 bases; nucleotides outside the gene matches: 7. The CDR3 here is CASSQAGTGSTDTQYF. CDR3 bases: TGCGCCAGCAGCCAAGCCGGGACAGGAAGCACAGATACGCAGTATTTT.

The chain is built from TRBV27 and TRBJ1-1, with D uncertain. The CDR3 length is 11 residues. Germline V gene lookup returns CDR1 MNHEY and CDR2 SMNVEV (reference sequence). V gave up 9 bases and J gave up 2 bases, with 7 bases separating them. The CDR3 is CASPLNTEAFF. CDR3 bases: TGTGCCAGTCCCCTTAACACTGAAGCTTTCTTT.

This clone has a handful of counts. The rearrangement links TRBV23-1 to TRBJ1-1; 9 bases line up with TRBD1. TRBV23-1 is an open reading frame, and its role is uncertain. V lost 3 bases to trimming and J lost 5 bases; unmatched junction nucleotides: 4. This CDR3 contains 14 residues. CDR3 amino acids: CASSHPDRGTEAFF. For the CDR3, the DNA is TGCGCCAGCAGTCATCCGGACAGGGGAACTGAAGCTTTCTTT.

The chain has TRBV18 and TRBJ2-7; 7 bases are a match to TRBD1. The CDR3 is 14 residues long. V shed 6 bases and J 2 bases; nucleotides not matched to a gene: 7. Germline V gene lookup returns CDR1 KGHSH and CDR2 LQKENI. This CDR3 reads CASSRSGTAYEQYF. The CDR3 region has the DNA TGTGCCAGCTCTCGCTCCGGGACAGCCTACGAGCAGTACTTC.

The V and J genes are TRBV4-3 and TRBJ2-3, with D tentatively TRBD2 (6 bases). CDR3 length equals 14 residues. Per the germline V gene, CDR1 is LGHNA and CDR2 is YSLEER. V lost 1 base and J 1 base, leaving 6 bases between the germline ends. CDR3 sequence: CASSQGGGTDTQYF. In nucleotides, the CDR3 is TGCGCCAGCAGCCAAGGGGGGGGCACAGATACGCAGTATTTT.

The chain links TRBV30 to TRBJ1-4, with 7 bases that match TRBD1. J lost 4 bases, V lost 4 bases, and 9 bases had no gene match. The CDR3 totals 15 residues. From germline, CDR1 is GTSNPN and CDR2 SVGIG (reference sequence). The CDR3 reads CAWTQGTAINEKLFF. In nucleotides, the CDR3 is TGTGCCTGGACCCAGGGGACAGCGATTAATGAAAAACTGTTTTTT.

The chain combines TRBV6-1 with TRBJ1-2; D unresolved. V was trimmed by 1 base and J by 5 bases, leaving 20 bases between them. The CDR3 has 17 residues. Germline CDR1 MNHNS, CDR2 SASEGT. CDR3 region: CASSEGRGLYTKYGYTF. CDR3 nucleotides: TGTGCCAGCAGTGAAGGTCGGGGTTTGTATACGAAGTATGGCTACACCTTC.

In this sample, this clone turned up a few times. The chain carries TRBV9 and TRBJ1-2; D gene ambiguous. This CDR3 contains 14 residues. Looked up from germline, CDR1 is SGDLS and CDR2 is YYNGEE. Trimming left V 3 bases short and J 7 bases short, with 16 bases between. The CDR3 DNA sequence: TGTGCCAGCAGCGGCCCCGAGTCCTCTGGTGGCTACACCTTC. It codes for CASSGPESSGGYTF.

The chain recombines TRBV7-2 with TRBJ2-3; TRBD2 aligns across 10 bases. Germline lookup yields CDR1 SGHTA and CDR2 FQGNSA. J was trimmed by 2 bases and V by 6 bases; bases with no gene match: 14. The CDR3 extends over 18 amino acids. CDR3 nucleotides: TGTGCCAGCAGACTTCAACCCCTAGCGGGGGTCTTCACAGATACGCAGTATTTT. Translation gives CASRLQPLAGVFTDTQYF.

This clone was seen a handful of times. The rearrangement uses TRBV9 and TRBJ2-5, with D maybe TRBD1 (7 bases). Germline values: CDR1 SGDLS, CDR2 YYNGEE. The CDR3 runs 15 residues. Trimming left V 1 base short and J 5 bases short, with 15 bases between. DNA of the CDR3: TGTGCCAGCAGCGTACAGGGGGGCGTTTTCGAGACCCAGTACTTC. Translation gives CASSVQGGVFETQYF.

This clone was picked up a small number of times. This chain connects TRBV27 to TRBJ2-5, with 8 bases identical to TRBD1. Germline V gene data show CDR1 as MNHEY and CDR2 as SMNVEV (reference sequence). CDR3 length: 15 amino acids. J was trimmed by 5 bases and V by 6 bases; bases with no gene match: 11. The CDR3, as DNA: TGTGCCAGCAGCTGGGTGGGGCAGGGGGCTGAGACCCAGTACTTC. It translates to CASSWVGQGAETQYF.

The rearrangement joins TRBV29-1 to TRBJ2-3; TRBD1 agrees at 7 bases. This CDR3 is 14 amino acids long. Germline V gene data show CDR1 as SQVTM and CDR2 as ANQGSEA. Germline trimming cut 4 bases from V and 3 bases from J; bases unmatched to any gene: 7. The CDR3 is CSVALTGLTDTQYF. CDR3 bases: TGCAGCGTTGCCTTGACAGGGTTGACAGATACGCAGTATTTT.

The chain employs TRBV19 and TRBJ2-6; D possibly corresponds to TRBD1 (5 bases). CDR1 LNHDA and CDR2 SQIVND come from the germline V gene (reference sequence). Trimming removed 5 bases from V and 0 bases from J, with 8 bases in between. This CDR3 region has 15 residues. CDR3 loop: CASSLTVSGANVLTF. The CDR3 DNA sequence: TGTGCCAGTAGTCTGACAGTCTCTGGGGCCAACGTCCTGACTTTC.

V gene TRBV25-1 combines with J gene TRBJ2-7, with TRBD1 identical over 9 bases. The germline V gene has CDR1 MGHDK and CDR2 SYGVNS. With V trimmed by 3 bases and J by 0 bases, 3 bases remained unmatched. This CDR3 comprises 15 residues. CDR3 bases: TGTGCCAGCAGTGACTTGGGACAGGGCTCCTACGAGCAGTACTTC. Translation gives CASSDLGQGSYEQYF.

This clone has just a few counts. This chain links TRBV4-2 with TRBJ2-3; the match to TRBD2 covers 8 bases. The length of the CDR3 is 15 residues. In germline, CDR1 is LGHNA, CDR2 YNFKEQ. V was pared by 4 bases and J by 0 bases, with 3 bases of the junction left unmatched. The CDR3, as DNA: TGTGCCAGCAGCCGTAGCGGGGCTAGCACAGATACGCAGTATTTT. Translation: CASSRSGASTDTQYF.